The 14 T cell receptor beta chains listed next were all sequenced from one sample in a study of blood T cells in healthy people across ages. With a J-beta primer mix and a sample-barcoded 5' primer, a second PCR ran roughly 6 to 11 cycles. TCRdb processed the 5' RACE reads anew with MiXCR; each CDR3 protein has one entry. This sample has about 1,500,000 distinct CDR3 sequences, with about 43% found just once. Source material: blood. These receptors were collected from a young woman in good health.

There are a few counts of this clonotype. V is TRBV28 and J is TRBJ1-1; the D is unclear. V was cut by 5 bases and J by 9 bases, with 16 bases left in between. In germline, CDR1 is MDHEN, CDR2 SYDVKM. The CDR3 sequence is 13 residues long. CDR3 protein: CASSPRGEIKAFF. DNA for the CDR3: TGTGCCAGCAGTCCTCGCGGGGAGATAAAAGCTTTCTTT.

The chain joins TRBV9 to TRBJ2-2; D unclear. V was trimmed by 0 bases and J by 3 bases, leaving 15 bases between them. CDR1 is SGDLS and CDR2 is YYNGEE in the germline V gene. This CDR3 has 17 amino acids. The CDR3 sequence is CASSVARGILDTGELFF. The CDR3, as DNA: TGTGCCAGCAGCGTAGCTCGTGGTATTCTGGACACCGGGGAGCTGTTTTTT. The full variable domain, with the rest looked up from reference TRBV9 and TRBJ2-2, is DSGVTQTPKHLITATGQRVTLRCSPRSGDLSVYWYQQSLDQGLQFLIQYYNGEERAKGNILERFSAQQFPDLHSELNLSSLELGDSALYFCASSVARGILDTGELFFGEGSRLTVL.

The rearrangement joins TRBV16 to TRBJ1-6, with D possibly matching TRBD1 (5 bases). The CDR3 covers 13 residues. The V gene lost 5 bases and the J gene lost 8 bases, with 10 bases spanning the gap. The germline V gene encodes CDR1 KGHSY and CDR2 FQNENV. The CDR3 here is CASSLTRDSPLHF. The CDR3 bases are TGTGCCAGCAGCTTAACCAGGGATTCACCCCTCCACTTT.

This sequence joins TRBV24-1 and TRBJ1-2; D is unresolved. Germline CDR1 is KGHDR and CDR2 is SFDVKD. Trimming removed 2 bases from V and 8 bases from J, with 17 bases in between. The CDR3 has 15 amino acids. Written as DNA, the CDR3 is TGTGCCACCAGTGATTCAACCCTTTCCGGGGAAGGCTACACCTTC. Translated, it gives CATSDSTLSGEGYTF.

This clonotype has a handful of counts. This sequence joins TRBV29-1 and TRBJ2-3; TRBD2 matches at 9 bases. The ends lost 8 bases at V and 5 bases at J; junction bases unmatched: 8. The CDR3 runs 13 residues. Germline assignment: CDR1 SQVTM and CDR2 ANQGSEA. The DNA for the CDR3 is TGCAGCACTGTAGCGGGGGAACAAGATACGCAGTATTTT. It is translated as CSTVAGEQDTQYF.

This clonotype was detected ten times or more. CDR3 sequence: CASSFGTGNYGYTF. The CDR3 DNA reads TGTGCCAGCAGCTTTGGGACAGGAAACTATGGCTACACCTTC. V is TRBV7-2 and J is TRBJ1-2; 8 nucleotides align to TRBD1. With V trimmed by 3 bases and J by 2 bases, 2 bases remained unmatched. Germline CDR1 and CDR2: SGHTA and FQGNSA. CDR3 length: 14 amino acids.

J is TRBJ2-5 and V is TRBV2, with D possibly being TRBD1 (6 bases). This CDR3 has 11 residues. V lost 10 bases and J lost 11, with 17 bases in between. From germline, CDR1 is SNHLY and CDR2 FYNNEI. The CDR3 DNA follows: TGTGCCAACGAACAGGGTGACTATCAGTACTTC. Residues: CANEQGDYQYF. Variable domain in full (rest from reference TRBV2 and TRBJ2-5): EPEVTQTPSHQVTQMGQEVILRCVPISNHLYFYWYRQILGQKVEFLVSFYNNEISEKSEIFDDQFSVERPDGSNFTLKIRSTKLEDSAMYFCANEQGDYQYFGPGTRLLVL.

This clonotype was counted between two and nine times. The chain combines TRBV29-1 with TRBJ2-7; TRBD2 might be the D (7 bases). CDR1 and CDR2 (germline): SQVTM, ANQGSEA. This CDR3 comprises 15 residues. The ends were cut back, 4 bases at V and 6 bases at J, with 22 bases in the middle. The CDR3 DNA reads TGCAGCGTTGTAGGCGTGCGGGGGCTCGGGAGCGAGCAGTACTTC. It codes for CSVVGVRGLGSEQYF.

The V gene is TRBV5-5, the J gene TRBJ2-6; 13 bases fit TRBD2. The CDR3 has 20 residues. Trimming cost V 3 bases and J 0 bases; bases outside gene matches: 9. Germline lookup yields CDR1 SGHKS and CDR2 YYEKEE (reference sequence). CDR3 amino acids: CASSSLWTSGSFSGANVLTF. CDR3 in DNA: TGTGCCAGCAGCTCCCTCTGGACTAGCGGGAGTTTCTCTGGGGCCAACGTCCTGACTTTC.

The V call is TRBV6-1, the J call TRBJ1-2; D unresolved. Per the germline V gene, CDR1 is MNHNS and CDR2 is SASEGT. V lost 6 bases and J 5 bases, leaving 13 bases between the germline ends. The CDR3 spans 13 residues. CDR3 DNA: TGTGCCAGCAGCGATGGTTCACATTATGGCTACACCTTC. This encodes CASSDGSHYGYTF.

A single count supports this clonotype. V is TRBV28 and J is TRBJ2-7; the D call may be TRBD1 or TRBD2 (5 bases each). The V gene's germline CDR1 is MDHEN and CDR2 SYDVKM. The CDR3 contains 12 residues. Trimming shortened V by 5 bases and J by 7 bases, and 12 bases separated the two germline ends. CDR3 sequence (DNA): TGTGCCAGCAGTCGAGGGGTTACTGAGCAGTACTTC. Residues: CASSRGVTEQYF.

This rearrangement joins TRBV6-5 to TRBJ2-3, with D possibly being TRBD1 (5 bases). The CDR3 has 14 residues. Germline V gives CDR1 MNHEY, CDR2 SVGAGI. Trimming removed 2 bases from V and 5 bases from J, with 11 bases in between. The CDR3 sequence: CASSYTLGVDTQYF. For the CDR3, the DNA is TGTGCCAGCAGTTACACCCTAGGGGTAGATACGCAGTATTTT.

The sample holds a few counts of this clonotype. V and J are TRBV20-1 and TRBJ2-1; D may be TRBD2 (6 bases). V lost 5 bases, J lost 4 bases, and 18 bases lay in between. This CDR3 is built from 15 residues. Germline lookup yields CDR1 DFQATT and CDR2 SNEGSKA (reference sequence). The CDR3 is CSAYLRGLNYNEQFF. In nucleotides, the CDR3 is TGCAGTGCTTACCTGCGGGGACTGAATTACAATGAGCAGTTCTTC.

V usage is TRBV12-5 and J usage is TRBJ2-1; 11 nucleotides align to TRBD2. Losses at the gene ends were 2 bases for V and 7 bases for J; bases not matched to a gene: 4. Germline CDR1 and CDR2: LGHNT and FRNRAP. The CDR3 runs 15 residues. In DNA, the CDR3 is TGTGCTAGTGGTTTGACTAGCGGGGGTCATAATGAGCAGTTCTTC. It translates to CASGLTSGGHNEQFF.